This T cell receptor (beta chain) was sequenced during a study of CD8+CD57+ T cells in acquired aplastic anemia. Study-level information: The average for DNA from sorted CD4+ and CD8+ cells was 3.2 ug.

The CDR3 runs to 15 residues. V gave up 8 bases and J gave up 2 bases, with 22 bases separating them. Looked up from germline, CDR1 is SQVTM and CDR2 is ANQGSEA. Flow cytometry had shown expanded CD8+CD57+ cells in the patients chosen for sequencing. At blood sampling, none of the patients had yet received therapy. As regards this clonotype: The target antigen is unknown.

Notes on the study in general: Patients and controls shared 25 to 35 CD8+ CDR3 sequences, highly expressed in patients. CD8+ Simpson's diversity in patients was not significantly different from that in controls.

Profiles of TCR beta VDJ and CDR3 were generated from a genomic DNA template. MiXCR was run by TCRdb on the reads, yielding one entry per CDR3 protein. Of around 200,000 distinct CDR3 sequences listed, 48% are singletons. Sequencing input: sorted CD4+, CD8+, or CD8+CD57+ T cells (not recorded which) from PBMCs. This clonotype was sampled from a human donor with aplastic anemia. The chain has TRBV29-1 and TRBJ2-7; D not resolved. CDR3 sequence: CSFLNRLGTTYEQYF. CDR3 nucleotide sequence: TGCAGCTTCCTAAACCGGCTGGGTACGACCTACGAGCAGTACTTC.